This is a list of T cell receptor beta chains from one sample in a study of siplizumab effects on memory and regulatory T cells. Profiled with immunoSEQ multiplex PCR; TCRdb holds only in-frame clones, not every one. The data show approximately 110,000 clones, 85% to 95% seen once. Sequenced: CD4+ T cells sorted from blood. The origin of the receptors is a human donor in good health. Each CDR3 is given with its conserved first and last residue. D genes are given only for firm matches. Not every row has a clone size; where given, it reads once, few, many or a size class.

D	J	V	size	length	DNA	CDR3
TRBD1	TRBJ2-1	TRBV19	NA	14	TGTGCCAGTACCTGGGACAGGTCTTTCAATGAGCAGTTCTTC	CASTWDRSFNEQFF
TRBD1	TRBJ1-6	TRBV6-1	NA	14	TGTGCCAGCAGGGACAGGGGAGGTAATTCACCCCTCCACTTT	CASRDRGGNSPLHF
NA	TRBJ2-1	TRBV29-1	NA	11	TGCAGCGTAGCCTCCTACAATGAGCAGTTCTTC	CSVASYNEQFF
TRBD1	TRBJ1-2	TRBV19	NA	15	TGTGCCAGTAGGACACCGGGACAGGGAATCCGAGGCTACACCTTC	CASRTPGQGIRGYTF
NA	TRBJ2-1	TRBV20-1	NA	10	TGCAGTGCTCCGGAAGCTGAGCAGTTCTTC	CSAPEAEQFF
NA	TRBJ1-1	TRBV5-6	NA	12	TGTGCCAGCAGCTTGAGTCCAGGTGAAGCTTTCTTT	CASSLSPGEAFF
NA	TRBJ1-2	TRBV19	NA	16	TGTGCCAGTAGTATTGAAGTCGGCCGGGGGATAGGTGGCTACACCTTC	CASSIEVGRGIGGYTF
TRBD1	TRBJ1-2	TRBV4-1	once	15	TGCGCCAGCAGCCCATACGGGACAGGGGGCTTTGGCTACACCTTC	CASSPYGTGGFGYTF
NA	TRBJ1-2	TRBV18	NA	16	TGTGCCAGCTCACCCAAAGGGACGGTCGAGGCCTATGGCTACACCTTC	CASSPKGTVEAYGYTF
TRBD1	TRBJ2-7	TRBV2	NA	13	TGTGCCAGCCAACAGGGGTTCCTCCACGAGCAGTACTTC	CASQQGFLHEQYF